Sequencing of this T cell receptor (beta chain) was carried out in a study of blood T cell repertoires in COVID-19. Study-wide background: The United States, Italy and Spain supplied acute and convalescent COVID-19 samples. T cells, B-cell-depleted T cells, or PBMCs provided the cDNA or gDNA that served as material.

The table lists this clone with a count of one. Per the original data handling: Using reference gene primer amplification, nucleated cell counts were estimated. Clones were sequenced by immunoSEQ multiplex PCR, and TCRdb holds only the in-frame ones, with some missing. Clone size and the V and J calls come from that table; the DNA yielded D and trimming. The table includes under 150,000 clones, 85% detected once. The sequenced sample was peripheral blood. The TCR was taken from a human donor in a cohort sampled during active COVID-19.

The DNA for the CDR3 is TGTGCCAGCAGATCGGAAGGGCAGGGGAATCAGCCCCAGCATTTT. This gives the protein CASRSEGQGNQPQHF. The chain couples TRBV6-5 to TRBJ1-5; D may be TRBD1 (6 bases). Germline values: CDR1 MNHEY, CDR2 SVGAGI. The CDR3 contains 15 residues. V dropped 6 bases and J dropped 4 bases, with 16 bases sitting between them.